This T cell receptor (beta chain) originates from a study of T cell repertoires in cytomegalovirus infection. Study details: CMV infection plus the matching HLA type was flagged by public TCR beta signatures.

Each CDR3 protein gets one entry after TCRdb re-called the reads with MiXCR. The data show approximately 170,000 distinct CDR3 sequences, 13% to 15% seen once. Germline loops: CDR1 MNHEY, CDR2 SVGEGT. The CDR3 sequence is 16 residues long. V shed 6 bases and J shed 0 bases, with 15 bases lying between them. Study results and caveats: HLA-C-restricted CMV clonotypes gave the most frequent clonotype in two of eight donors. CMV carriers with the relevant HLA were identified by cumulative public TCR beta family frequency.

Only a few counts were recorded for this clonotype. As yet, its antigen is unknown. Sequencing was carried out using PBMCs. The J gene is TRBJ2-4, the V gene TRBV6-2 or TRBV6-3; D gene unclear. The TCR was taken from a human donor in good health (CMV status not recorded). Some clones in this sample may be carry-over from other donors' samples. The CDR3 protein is CASSQDVILAKNIQYF. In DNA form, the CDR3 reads TGTGCCAGCAGCCAGGACGTAATCCTAGCCAAAAACATTCAGTACTTC.